This entry describes one TCR beta chain. Its antigen is still unknown. The authors used Ficoll-Paque density gradient centrifugation to separate PBMCs. The input was around 10 ml of fresh peripheral blood. This specimen belongs to a study of Graves' ophthalmopathy and Graves' hyperthyroidism. Study overall: Peripheral blood was obtained at first diagnosis, ahead of any treatment.

The sequenced template was RNA, covering the TCR beta CDR3 region. In the first round, RT-PCR was carried out with HTBI primers, and a multiplex PCR formed the second round. MiXCR, run by TCRdb on the multiplex PCR reads, gives a single entry per CDR3 protein. The sample records some 750,000 distinct CDR3 sequences, 40% being singletons. V lost 6 bases, J lost 4 bases, and 13 bases stayed unmatched. CDR3 length: 16 amino acids. CDR1 SGHTA and CDR2 FQGTGA come from the germline V gene. Study-level results: Blood also harbored most expanded thyroid clonotypes above 0.001 frequency.

The rearrangement links TRBV7-3 to TRBJ2-7, with 9 nucleotides matching TRBD2. Sample: peripheral blood. The clonotype was recovered from an adult man with Graves' ophthalmopathy. The DNA for the CDR3 is TGTGCCAGCAGTGCTAGGATACTAGCGGGTCATTACGAGCAGTACTTC. It is translated as CASSARILAGHYEQYF.